The 10 T cell receptor beta chains reported below all come from one sample, sequenced in a study of cytomegalovirus exposure and HLA in healthy donors. PCR amplification relied on 60 Vbeta primers (plus 13 Jbeta primers). Clones were sequenced by immunoSEQ multiplex PCR, and TCRdb holds only the in-frame ones, with some missing. The top ten clones hold 1.8% of a sample with 140,000 to 150,000 clones, roughly 10% of them seen once. Source material: PBMCs. Source of these receptors: a man aged 50 or older in good health and CMV-seronegative.

This clone was seen a few times. This chain connects TRBV5-1 to TRBJ2-3; D is uncertain. This CDR3 is 14 amino acids long. With 2 bases removed from V and 4 bases from J, the gap between germline ends came to 11 bases. Germline V gene sequence: CDR1 SGHRS, CDR2 YFSETQ. The CDR3 spells CASSLQVSADTQYF. The CDR3 DNA reads as TGCGCCAGCAGCTTACAAGTTTCAGCAGATACGCAGTATTTT. Variable domain in full (rest from reference TRBV5-1 and TRBJ2-3): KAGVTQTPRYLIKTRGQQVTLSCSPISGHRSVSWYQQTPGQGLQFLFEYFSETQRNKGNFPGRFSGRQFSNSRSEMNVSTLELGDSALYLCASSLQVSADTQYFGPGTRLTVL.

This chain joins TRBV2 and TRBJ2-7; 10 positions match TRBD2. Per germline, CDR1 SNHLY and CDR2 FYNNEI. Trimming removed 6 bases from V and 5 bases from J; junction bases left unmatched: 10. CDR3 size: 15 residues. The CDR3 is CASRREAGGPNEQYF. DNA of the CDR3: TGTGCCAGCAGGAGGGAAGCGGGAGGGCCTAACGAGCAGTACTTC.

This clone was seen a single time. The gene calls are TRBV7-2 and TRBJ1-2; 8 bases line up with TRBD1. The germline CDR1 and CDR2 sequences are SGHTA and FQGNSA. The CDR3 sequence is 13 residues long. J was trimmed by 5 bases and V by 4 bases; bases with no gene match: 3. The DNA of the CDR3 is TGTGCCAGCAGCTCGACAGGGGTATATGGCTACACCTTC. As protein: CASSSTGVYGYTF.

There are a few counts of this clone. The chain links TRBV6-1 to TRBJ2-1; 7 positions match TRBD2. Unmatched junction bases numbered 7, after V lost 1 base and J lost 7 bases. The CDR3 has 15 residues. CDR1 MNHNS and CDR2 SASEGT come from the germline V gene. The CDR3 sequence is CASSEDGGAGNEQFF. The DNA for the CDR3 is TGTGCCAGCAGTGAAGATGGCGGAGCGGGGAATGAGCAGTTCTTC.

The chain recombines TRBV6-1 with TRBJ1-5; 7 bases align to TRBD1. Germline V gives CDR1 MNHNS, CDR2 SASEGT. CDR3 length: 14 residues. J gave up 6 bases and V 7 bases, and 9 bases lay outside the gene matches. The CDR3 DNA sequence: TGTGCCAGCACGTTGGTAAGGGGGCCTCAGCCCCAGCATTTT. Encoded protein: CASTLVRGPQPQHF.

Only a few counts were recorded for this clone. The chain's CDR3 is CASGLDSYGELFF. CDR3 coding DNA: TGTGCTAGTGGTTTGGACAGCTACGGGGAGCTGTTTTTT. The rearrangement joins TRBV12-5 to TRBJ2-2; D is uncertain. Deletions cut 1 base from V and 7 bases from J, with 7 bases between. The CDR3 runs 13 residues. Germline CDR1 is LGHNT and CDR2 is FRNRAP. Variable domain in full (rest from reference TRBV12-5 and TRBJ2-2): DARVTQTPRHKVTEMGQEVTMRCQPILGHNTVFWYRQTMMQGLELLAYFRNRAPLDDSGMPKDRFSAEMPDATLATLKIQPSEPRDSAVYFCASGLDSYGELFFGEGSRLTVL.

The chain uses TRBV7-2 and TRBJ2-4, with D perhaps matching TRBD2 (5 bases). V gave up 4 bases and J gave up 8 bases, with 12 bases separating them. Germline V gene sequence: CDR1 SGHTA, CDR2 FQGNSA. The CDR3 sequence is 13 residues long. The CDR3 protein is CASSSGNGDIQYF. The DNA of the CDR3 is TGTGCCAGCAGCTCCGGGAATGGGGACATTCAGTACTTC.

This clone was seen only a few times. Here the CDR3 reads CASSLVASGSLAGEQFF. The CDR3, as DNA: TGTGCCAGCAGCTTAGTCGCTAGCGGGTCCCTGGCAGGGGAGCAGTTCTTC. The chain employs TRBV11-2 and TRBJ2-1; TRBD2 matches at 8 bases. This CDR3 has 17 residues. Germline CDR1 and CDR2: SGHAT and FQNNGV. V shed 1 base, J shed 10 bases, and the junction held 15 bases outside the gene matches.

The sample holds a few counts of this clone. The chain uses TRBV7-9 and TRBJ1-2, with TRBD1 as a possible D gene (6 bases). The CDR3 spans 13 residues. CDR1 is SEHNR, CDR2 FQNEAQ, per germline (reference sequence). V lost 2 bases to trimming and J lost 2 bases, with 6 bases between them. For the CDR3, the DNA is TGTGCCAGCAGCTTACAGGGGAACTATGGCTACACCTTC. It codes for CASSLQGNYGYTF.

The rearrangement uses TRBV7-9 and TRBJ2-2; 7 nucleotides line up with TRBD1. Germline values: CDR1 SEHNR, CDR2 FQNEAQ (reference sequence). The V segment lost 5 bases and the J segment 1 base; nucleotides outside the gene matches: 4. The CDR3 length is 15 residues. The CDR3: CASSPGQVNTGELFF. CDR3 in DNA: TGTGCCAGCAGCCCAGGACAGGTGAACACCGGGGAGCTGTTTTTT.